The clone carrying this T cell receptor beta chain was counted many times. During its preparation, the TCRbeta library received unique molecular identifiers. One entry per CDR3 protein results from TCRdb running MiXCR on the PCR reads. The sample holds 230,000 or so distinct CDR3 sequences, about 8.8% seen once. This entry comes from a study of T-cell reconstitution after alpha-beta-depleted transplantation in children. Germline CDR1 is DFQATT and CDR2 is SNEGSKA (reference sequence). V shed 7 bases and J shed 2 bases, with 8 bases lying between them. The CDR3 sequence is 11 residues long. This chain connects TRBV20-1 to TRBJ1-1, with D perhaps TRBD1 (5 bases). The material was PBMCs from the stem cell graft donor, obtained from the stem cell graft. The receptor's source is a human donor who donated a stem cell graft to a child with SCID. CDR3 bases: TGCAGTGTTGGGGCAAACACTGAAGCTTTCTTT. This translates into CSVGANTEAFF.